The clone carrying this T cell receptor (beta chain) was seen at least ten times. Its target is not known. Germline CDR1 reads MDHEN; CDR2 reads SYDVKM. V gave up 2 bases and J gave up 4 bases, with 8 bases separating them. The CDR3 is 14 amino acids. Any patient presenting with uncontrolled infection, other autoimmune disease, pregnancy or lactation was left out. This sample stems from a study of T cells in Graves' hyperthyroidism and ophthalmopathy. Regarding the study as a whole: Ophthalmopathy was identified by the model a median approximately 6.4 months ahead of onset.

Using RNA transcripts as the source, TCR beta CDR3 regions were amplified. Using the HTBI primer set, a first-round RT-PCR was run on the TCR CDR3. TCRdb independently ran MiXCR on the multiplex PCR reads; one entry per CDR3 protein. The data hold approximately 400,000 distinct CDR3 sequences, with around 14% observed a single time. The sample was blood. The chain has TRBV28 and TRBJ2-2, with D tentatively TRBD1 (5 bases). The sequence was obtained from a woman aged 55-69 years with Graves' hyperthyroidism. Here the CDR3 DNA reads TGTGCCAGCAGTTTAGGTCAGGGCACCGGGGAGCTGTTTTTT. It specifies CASSLGQGTGELFF. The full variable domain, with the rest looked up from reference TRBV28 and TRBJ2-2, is DVKVTQSSRYLVKRTGEKVFLECVQDMDHENMFWYRQDPGLGLRLIYFSYDVKMKEKGDIPEGYSVSREKKERFSLILESASTNQTSMYLCASSLGQGTGELFFGEGSRLTVL.